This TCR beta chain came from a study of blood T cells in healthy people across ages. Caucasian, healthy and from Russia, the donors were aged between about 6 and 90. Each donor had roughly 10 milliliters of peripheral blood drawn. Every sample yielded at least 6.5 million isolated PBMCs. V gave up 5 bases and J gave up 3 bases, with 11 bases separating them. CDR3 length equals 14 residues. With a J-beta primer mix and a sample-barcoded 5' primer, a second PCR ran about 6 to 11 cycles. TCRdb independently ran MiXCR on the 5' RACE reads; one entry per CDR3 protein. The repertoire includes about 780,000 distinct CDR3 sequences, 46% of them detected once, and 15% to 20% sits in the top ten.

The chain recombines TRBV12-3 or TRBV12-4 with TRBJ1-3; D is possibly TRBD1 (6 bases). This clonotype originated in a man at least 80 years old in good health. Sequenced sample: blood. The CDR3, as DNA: TGTGCCAGCAGTCCGGACAGTGGTGGAAACACCATATATTTT. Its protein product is CASSPDSGGNTIYF.